Below, 27 T cell receptor beta chains from the same sample are listed, as sequenced in a study of shared clonotypes between healthy human individuals. Clones were sequenced by immunoSEQ multiplex PCR, and TCRdb holds only the in-frame ones, with some missing. In the table there are roughly 1,500,000 clones, roughly 98% of which are singletons. The sample was naive CD4+ T cells sorted from blood. Subset in this sample: CD45RA+ positively selected. The receptor set was obtained from a man aged 30-40 years in good health.

The chain links TRBV7-3 to TRBJ1-1; tentatively, D is TRBD1 (5 bases). The germline V gene encodes CDR1 SGHTA and CDR2 FQGTGA. This CDR3 has 13 residues. V lost 2 bases, J lost 4 bases, and 8 bases lay in between. CDR3 nucleotides: TGTGCCAGCAGCTTAGACGGGACCACTGAAGCTTTCTTT. Protein product: CASSLDGTTEAFF.

The rearrangement joins TRBV7-9 to TRBJ2-1; D is uncertain. V was shortened by 3 bases and J by 1 base, with 10 bases between the two germline ends. Germline loops: CDR1 SEHNR, CDR2 FQNEAQ (reference sequence). This CDR3 has 15 amino acids. The CDR3 loop is CASSLRGASYNEQFF. The CDR3, as DNA: TGTGCCAGCAGCTTGCGTGGTGCGTCCTACAATGAGCAGTTCTTC.

The rearrangement joins TRBV28 to TRBJ1-3; D is perhaps TRBD1 (6 bases). This CDR3 spans 15 amino acids. Germline V gene lookup returns CDR1 MDHEN and CDR2 SYDVKM. The V end was cut by 3 bases, the J end by 0 bases, with 9 bases between. CDR3 amino acids: CASSFVTGSGNTIYF. The CDR3 nucleotides are TGTGCCAGCAGTTTCGTGACAGGCTCTGGAAACACCATATATTTT. Based on the CDR3 plus reference TRBV28 and TRBJ1-3, the full variable domain is DVKVTQSSRYLVKRTGEKVFLECVQDMDHENMFWYRQDPGLGLRLIYFSYDVKMKEKGDIPEGYSVSREKKERFSLILESASTNQTSMYLCASSFVTGSGNTIYFGEGSWLTVV.

V gene TRBV5-1 combines with J gene TRBJ1-4; D gene unclear. Trimming left V 7 bases short and J 7 bases short, with 14 bases between. The CDR3 covers 13 residues. Germline V lookup: CDR1 SGHRS, CDR2 YFSETQ. CDR3 region: CASSTEVIEKLFF. CDR3 coding DNA: TGCGCCAGCTCGACTGAAGTTATTGAAAAACTGTTTTTT.

This clone was seen more than once but under ten times. This chain connects TRBV5-1 to TRBJ1-2; D may be TRBD1 (6 bases). V was pared by 0 bases and J by 5 bases, with 17 bases between. Germline CDR1 is SGHRS and CDR2 is YFSETQ. CDR3 length: 16 amino acids. CDR3 nucleotide sequence: TGCGCCAGCAGCTTGGTAGTGGGGGGCGCAATTTATGGCTACACCTTC. Protein: CASSLVVGGAIYGYTF.

The chain joins TRBV6-5 to TRBJ2-3; 7 nucleotides align to TRBD2. This CDR3 has 15 amino acids. Losses at the gene ends were 7 bases for V and 1 base for J; bases not matched to a gene: 8. Looked up from germline, CDR1 is MNHEY and CDR2 is SVGAGI. CDR3 in amino acids: CASTRWGGRTDTQYF. The CDR3 DNA sequence: TGTGCCAGCACTCGGTGGGGGGGACGCACAGATACGCAGTATTTT.

The V gene is TRBV7-2, the J gene TRBJ2-7, with 7 bases matching TRBD1. The trim removed 5 bases at V and 1 base at J, leaving 5 bases unmatched. This CDR3 is 14 amino acids long. Germline V CDR1 and CDR2: SGHTA, FQGNSA. In nucleotides, the CDR3 is TGTGCCAGCAGCGCGGACAGGCGATCCTACGAGCAGTACTTC. As protein: CASSADRRSYEQYF.

This clone was observed once. The rearrangement joins TRBV7-9 to TRBJ1-3; 7 nucleotides align to TRBD1. CDR1 SEHNR and CDR2 FQNEAQ come from the germline V gene (reference sequence). After removal of 5 bases from V and 0 bases from J, the junction contained 4 bases not matched to a gene. This CDR3 contains 15 residues. The DNA for the CDR3 is TGTGCCAGCAGCGTAGAGGGGGCCTCTGGAAACACCATATATTTT. This codes for CASSVEGASGNTIYF. The full variable domain, its missing parts supplied by reference TRBV7-9 and TRBJ1-3, is DTGVSQNPRHKITKRGQNVTFRCDPISEHNRLYWYRQTLGQGPEFLTYFQNEAQLEKSRLLSDRFSAERPKGSFSTLEIQRTEQGDSAMYLCASSVEGASGNTIYFGEGSWLTVV.

The CDR3 nucleotides read TGTGCCAGCAGTTACCAGGGGGGCGCCGTTCTTACTGAAGCTTTCTTT. Translated: CASSYQGGAVLTEAFF. The chain recombines TRBV2 with TRBJ1-1, with 7 bases aligning to TRBD1. CDR1 SNHLY and CDR2 FYNNEI come from the germline V gene. The CDR3 extends over 16 amino acids. The ends lost 5 bases at V and 5 bases at J; junction bases unmatched: 14.

The V call is TRBV7-6, the J call TRBJ2-2; no definite D call. Between the trimmed V and J ends, which lost 1 base and 0 bases, there was a span of 6 bases. The CDR3 contains 15 residues. Germline V gene sequence: CDR1 SGHVS, CDR2 FNYEAQ. The CDR3: CASSLVDTNTGELFF. In nucleotides, the CDR3 is TGTGCCAGCAGCTTAGTTGACACGAACACCGGGGAGCTGTTTTTT.

This chain links TRBV23-1 with TRBJ2-7; D tentatively fits TRBD1 or TRBD2 (5 bases each). TRBV23-1 is assigned to the ORF class and has an uncertain function. V was cut by 7 bases and J by 4 bases, with 17 bases left in between. This CDR3 spans 14 amino acids. The CDR3 here is CASKGDWRRYEQYF. The CDR3, as DNA: TGCGCCAGCAAAGGGGATTGGAGGCGTTACGAGCAGTACTTC.

The chain is built from TRBV9 and TRBJ1-5; 9 bases match TRBD1. Trimming at V came to 4 bases and at J to 7 bases, leaving 3 bases not matched to a gene. The germline CDR1 and CDR2 sequences are SGDLS and YYNGEE. CDR3 length: 13 residues. CDR3 residues: CASSQTGGQPQHF. For the CDR3, the DNA is TGTGCCAGCAGCCAAACAGGGGGCCAGCCCCAGCATTTT.

A remark on this clone: This CDR3 is also generated by other DNA sequences in the sample. The chain uses TRBV10-3 and TRBJ2-7; 8 nucleotides agree with TRBD2. There are 13 residues in the CDR3. Germline V gene data show CDR1 as ENHRY and CDR2 as SYGVKD. Unmatched junction bases numbered 0, after V lost 2 bases and J lost 3 bases. CDR3 coding DNA: TGTGCCATCAGTGAGGGGACTAGCTACGAGCAGTACTTC. Encoded protein: CAISEGTSYEQYF.

V gene TRBV12-5 combines with J gene TRBJ1-2, with D perhaps TRBD1 (5 bases). The CDR3 is 15 residues long. V was trimmed by 1 base and J by 6 bases, leaving 15 bases between them. CDR1 is LGHNT, CDR2 FRNRAP, per germline. The CDR3 nucleotides are TGTGCTAGTGGTTTGGCCCTCCGGGGCGAGGATGGCTACACCTTC. It specifies CASGLALRGEDGYTF.

This clone was picked up one time. V is TRBV12-5 and J is TRBJ1-1; 7 bases line up with TRBD1. The CDR3 loop spans 17 amino acids. Trimming cost V 0 bases and J 3 bases; bases outside gene matches: 10. The germline V gene has CDR1 LGHNT and CDR2 FRNRAP. CDR3 sequence reads: CASGLVLGRGSDTEAFF. In DNA, the CDR3 is TGTGCTAGTGGTTTGGTACTTGGCAGGGGGTCCGACACTGAAGCTTTCTTT. Full variable domain (missing parts from reference TRBV12-5 and TRBJ1-1): DARVTQTPRHKVTEMGQEVTMRCQPILGHNTVFWYRQTMMQGLELLAYFRNRAPLDDSGMPKDRFSAEMPDATLATLKIQPSEPRDSAVYFCASGLVLGRGSDTEAFFGQGTRLTVV.

This clone was counted once. Its ends do not fully match the called genes, so a read error is possible. The rearrangement links TRBV7-7 to TRBJ2-2; 8 bases align to TRBD1. The CDR3 contains 17 residues. Germline assignment: CDR1 SSHAT and CDR2 FNYEAQ (reference sequence). CDR3 in amino acids: CASSTSGQGRNTGELFF. CDR3 DNA: TGTGCTAGCAGCACCTCTGGACAGGGCCGTAACACCGGGGAGCTGTTTTTT.

V gene TRBV28 combines with J gene TRBJ1-1; 9 positions match TRBD1. V lost 5 bases and J lost 8; bases outside the gene matches: 12. Germline CDR1 reads MDHEN; CDR2 reads SYDVKM. This CDR3 spans 15 amino acids. CDR3 sequence: CASSPYRGPTIEAFF. The CDR3, as DNA: TGTGCCAGCAGTCCCTACAGGGGGCCGACTATAGAAGCTTTCTTT.

The chain recombines TRBV6-1 with TRBJ2-3; possibly TRBD1 for D (6 bases). Trimming left V 2 bases short and J 2 bases short, with 11 bases between. CDR1 is MNHNS, CDR2 SASEGT, per germline. The CDR3 length is 15 residues. CDR3 DNA: TGTGCCAGCAGTGAATGGGGGCTTATCACAGATACGCAGTATTTT. Translation gives CASSEWGLITDTQYF.

The chain uses TRBV6-4 and TRBJ2-7; D remains ambiguous. The germline V gene encodes CDR1 MRHNA and CDR2 SNTAGT. This CDR3 has 11 residues. CDR3: CATGSSYEQYF. The CDR3 nucleotides are TGTGCAACGGGCAGCTCCTACGAGCAGTACTTC.

The chain combines TRBV5-5 with TRBJ1-5; D is unresolved. The CDR3 contains 13 residues. V lost 3 bases to trimming and J lost 8 bases, with 12 bases between them. Germline V lookup: CDR1 SGHKS, CDR2 YYEKEE (reference sequence). CDR3 protein: CASSSDLWEPQHF. In DNA, the CDR3 is TGTGCCAGCAGCTCGGACCTCTGGGAGCCCCAGCATTTT.

The CDR3 protein is CAVRPEGIGNQPQHF. CDR3 DNA: TGTGCCGTCCGTCCGGAAGGCATAGGCAATCAGCCCCAGCATTTT. The V and J genes are TRBV6-6 and TRBJ1-5; D gene unclear. V gave up 11 bases and J gave up 2 bases, with 19 bases separating them. This CDR3 has 15 amino acids. Per the germline V gene, CDR1 is MNHNY and CDR2 is SVGAGI (reference sequence).

The chain has TRBV4-2 and TRBJ2-6, with D maybe TRBD1 (6 bases). The CDR3 sequence is 16 residues long. Trimming took 6 bases from V and 0 from J, leaving 12 bases between them. Germline CDR1 LGHNA, CDR2 YNFKEQ. This chain's CDR3 is CASRPTGNSGANVLTF. The CDR3 nucleotides read TGTGCCAGCAGACCCACAGGGAACTCTGGGGCCAACGTCCTGACTTTC.

The V call is TRBV5-4, the J call TRBJ2-7; possibly TRBD2 for D (6 bases). The CDR3 runs 16 residues. Germline lookup yields CDR1 SGHNT and CDR2 YYREEE (reference sequence). The germline V and J ends were trimmed by 5 bases and 2 bases, with 20 bases remaining between them. This CDR3 is CASSSKKAGSPYEQYF. In nucleotides, the CDR3 is TGTGCCAGCAGTTCCAAGAAAGCGGGTTCCCCCTACGAGCAGTACTTC. Based on the CDR3 plus reference TRBV5-4 and TRBJ2-7, the full variable domain is ETGVTQSPTHLIKTRGQQVTLRCSSQSGHNTVSWYQQALGQGPQFIFQYYREEENGRGNFPPRFSGLQFPNYSSELNVNALELDDSALYLCASSSKKAGSPYEQYFGPGTRLTVT.

J is TRBJ1-2 and V is TRBV6-5; D is unclear. V lost 7 bases and J 0 bases, leaving 9 bases between the germline ends. Germline-derived CDR1 and CDR2 are MNHEY and SVGAGI. The length of the CDR3 is 13 residues. CDR3 coding DNA: TGTGCCAGCACCCTCGGGACTAACTATGGCTACACCTTC. It codes for CASTLGTNYGYTF.

The chain has TRBV4-1 and TRBJ2-1, with D perhaps TRBD2 (6 bases). CDR3 length equals 17 residues. Between the trimmed V and J ends, which lost 2 bases and 7 bases, there was a span of 21 bases. Germline-derived CDR1 and CDR2 are MGHRA and YSYEKL. This CDR3 is CASSQLGLADTKNEQFF. As DNA, the CDR3 is TGCGCCAGCAGCCAATTAGGGTTAGCGGATACGAAGAATGAGCAGTTCTTC.

The chain is built from TRBV5-5 and TRBJ2-4, with D unclear. Germline V gene sequence: CDR1 SGHKS, CDR2 YYEKEE (reference sequence). The V end was cut by 1 base, the J end by 11 bases, with 10 bases between. CDR3 size: 12 residues. The CDR3 spells CASSLRAQVQYF. The DNA for the CDR3 is TGTGCCAGCAGCTTGCGTGCGCAGGTTCAGTACTTC.

The V gene is TRBV5-4, the J gene TRBJ2-2; tentative D call: TRBD2 (5 bases). Per the germline V gene, CDR1 is SGHNT and CDR2 is YYREEE (reference sequence). The V gene lost 4 bases and the J gene lost 9 bases, with 7 bases spanning the gap. There are 11 residues in the CDR3. Here the CDR3 DNA reads TGTGCCAGCAGCCTAGCCAGGGAGCTGTTTTTT. Amino acids: CASSLARELFF.